This T cell receptor beta chain was sequenced in a study of blood T cell repertoires in COVID-19. Overall study context: Sites in the United States, Italy and Spain provided acute and convalescent COVID-19 samples.

In the study's own analysis: Nucleated cell number was recorded as an estimate derived from reference gene primer amplification. Some clones are missing from TCRdb's copy, which holds only in-frame ones; the method was immunoSEQ multiplex PCR. That table is the source of V, J and clone size, and D and trimming were worked out from the DNA. The data show 250,000 or so clones, roughly 83% seen once. The V end lost 0 bases, the J end lost 3 bases, and 19 bases lay between the germline ends. The length of the CDR3 is 18 residues. The germline V gene encodes CDR1 MGHRA and CDR2 YSYEKL. The V gene is TRBV4-1, the J gene TRBJ2-3; tentative D call: TRBD1 (5 bases). The sequenced sample was peripheral blood. This receptor was taken from a man older than 75 with acute or convalescent COVID-19. CDR3 coding DNA: TGCGCCAGCAGCCAAGAATGGGCACCTACAGGTACTACAGATACGCAGTATTTT. It translates to CASSQEWAPTGTTDTQYF.